A selection of T cell receptor beta chains follows, all from one sample in a study of T cell responses to AZD1222 COVID-19 vaccine. Sequencing used immunoSEQ multiplex PCR; TCRdb keeps in-frame clones, though not all of them. The repertoire holds roughly 150,000 clones, with over 90% as singletons. This specimen consisted of peripheral blood, obtained 28 days after the second AZD1222 dose. These receptors came from an adult who received the AZD1222 COVID-19 vaccine. CDR3s include the opening cysteine and the closing phenylalanine or tryptophan. D genes are given only for firm matches. A row's size may be missing; if present it is once, few, many or a size class.

DNA	CDR3	size	J	V	D
TGTGCCAGCTCACAGTGGAATCTTGCGAACACCGGGGAGCTGTTTTTT	CASSQWNLANTGELFF	NA	TRBJ2-2	TRBV18	NA
TGCGCCAGCAGCTGGGGGACAGGGAACACTGAAGCTTTCTTT	CASSWGTGNTEAFF	NA	TRBJ1-1	TRBV5-1	TRBD1
TGTGCCAGCAGCATCACAGGGAGCTCCTATAATTCACCCCTCCACTTT	CASSITGSSYNSPLHF	once	TRBJ1-6	TRBV11-2	NA
TGTGCCAGCAGTAACGGACAGGGGCATGAAAAACTGTTTTTT	CASSNGQGHEKLFF	NA	TRBJ1-4	TRBV2	TRBD1
TGTGCCAGCAGTGAACAGGGGGCGGATACGCAGTATTTT	CASSEQGADTQYF	NA	TRBJ2-3	TRBV6-1	TRBD1
TGTGCCACCAGCAGAGATTCGCGATTAGCGGGGGCAGATACGCAGTATTTT	CATSRDSRLAGADTQYF	NA	TRBJ2-3	TRBV15	TRBD2
TGCAGCGTTGGTAGCTCCTACGAGCAGTACTTC	CSVGSSYEQYF	NA	TRBJ2-7	TRBV29-1	NA
TGTGCCAGCAGCGTAGGGTCAGGGGACCAGCCCCAGCATTTT	CASSVGSGDQPQHF	NA	TRBJ1-5	TRBV9	NA
TGTGCCAGCAGCCCGAGACATGGGTGGGCCTACGAGCAGTACTTC	CASSPRHGWAYEQYF	once	TRBJ2-7	TRBV7-9	NA
TGTGCCAGCAGACCGGGACAGAATCTTAACTATGGCTACACCTTC	CASRPGQNLNYGYTF	NA	TRBJ1-2	TRBV2	TRBD1
TGTGCCAGCAGCCCGACCCAGTATAATTCACCCCTCCACTTT	CASSPTQYNSPLHF	NA	TRBJ1-6	TRBV6-5	NA
TGTGCCGGGCGTGGCAGGCCCAACTATGGCTACACCTTC	CAGRGRPNYGYTF	NA	TRBJ1-2	TRBV7-2	NA
TGTGCCAGCAGCTTTTGGGACGGAGACTATGGCTACACCTTC	CASSFWDGDYGYTF	NA	TRBJ1-2	TRBV11-2	NA